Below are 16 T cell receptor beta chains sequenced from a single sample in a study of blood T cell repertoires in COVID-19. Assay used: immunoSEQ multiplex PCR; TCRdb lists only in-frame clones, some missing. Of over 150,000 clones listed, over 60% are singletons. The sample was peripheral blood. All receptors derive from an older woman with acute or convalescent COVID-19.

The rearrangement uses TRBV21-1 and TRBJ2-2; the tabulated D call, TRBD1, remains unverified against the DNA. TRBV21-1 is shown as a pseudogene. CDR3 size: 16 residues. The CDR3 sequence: CASSKFNRDGTGELFF. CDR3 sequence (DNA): TGTGCCAGCAGCAAATTTAACAGGGATGGCACCGGGGAGCTGTTTTTT.

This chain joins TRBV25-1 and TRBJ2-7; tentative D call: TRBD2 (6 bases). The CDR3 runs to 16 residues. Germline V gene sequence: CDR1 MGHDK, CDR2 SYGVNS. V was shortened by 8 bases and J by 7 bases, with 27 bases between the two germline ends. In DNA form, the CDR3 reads TGTGCCAGCGGGACGACTTCGGGTCCTAGCGAAGGGGAGCAGTACTTC. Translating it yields CASGTTSGPSEGEQYF.

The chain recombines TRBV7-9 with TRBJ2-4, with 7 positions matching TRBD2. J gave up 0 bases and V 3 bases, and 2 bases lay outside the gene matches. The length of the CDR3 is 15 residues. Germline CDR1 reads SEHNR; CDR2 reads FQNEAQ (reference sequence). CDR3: CASSFGGIAKNIQYF. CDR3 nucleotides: TGTGCCAGCAGCTTCGGGGGGATAGCCAAAAACATTCAGTACTTC.

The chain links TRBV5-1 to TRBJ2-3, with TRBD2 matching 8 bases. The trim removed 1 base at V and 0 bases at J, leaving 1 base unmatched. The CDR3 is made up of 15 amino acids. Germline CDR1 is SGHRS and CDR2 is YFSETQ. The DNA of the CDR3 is TGCGCCAGCAGCTTGTCTAGCGGGAGCACAGATACGCAGTATTTT. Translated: CASSLSSGSTDTQYF.

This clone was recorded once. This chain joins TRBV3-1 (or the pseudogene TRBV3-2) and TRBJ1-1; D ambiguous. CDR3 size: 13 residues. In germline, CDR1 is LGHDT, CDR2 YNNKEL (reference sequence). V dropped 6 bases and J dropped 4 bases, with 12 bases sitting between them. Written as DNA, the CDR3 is TGTGCCAGCAGACCCGGTGGGAGCACTGAAGCTTTCTTT. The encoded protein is CASRPGGSTEAFF.

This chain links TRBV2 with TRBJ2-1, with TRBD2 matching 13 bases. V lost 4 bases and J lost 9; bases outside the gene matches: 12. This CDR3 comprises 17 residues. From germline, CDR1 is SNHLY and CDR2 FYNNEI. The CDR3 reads CASSGDPGLAGSGEQFF. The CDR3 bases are TGTGCCAGCAGTGGGGATCCGGGACTAGCGGGAAGCGGTGAGCAGTTCTTC.

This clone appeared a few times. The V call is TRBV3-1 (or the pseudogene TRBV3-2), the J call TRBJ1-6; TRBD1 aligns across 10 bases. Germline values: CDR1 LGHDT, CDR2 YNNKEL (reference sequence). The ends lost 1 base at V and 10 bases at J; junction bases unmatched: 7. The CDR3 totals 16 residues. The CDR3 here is CASSQATGGGQSPLHF. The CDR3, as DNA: TGTGCCAGCAGCCAAGCGACAGGGGGCGGTCAGTCACCCCTCCACTTT.

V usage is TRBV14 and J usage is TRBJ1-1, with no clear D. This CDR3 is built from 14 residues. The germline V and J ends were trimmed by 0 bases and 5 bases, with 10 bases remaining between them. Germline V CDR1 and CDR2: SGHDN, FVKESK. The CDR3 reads CASSQDAGYTEAFF. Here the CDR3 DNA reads TGTGCCAGCAGCCAAGACGCGGGATATACTGAAGCTTTCTTT.

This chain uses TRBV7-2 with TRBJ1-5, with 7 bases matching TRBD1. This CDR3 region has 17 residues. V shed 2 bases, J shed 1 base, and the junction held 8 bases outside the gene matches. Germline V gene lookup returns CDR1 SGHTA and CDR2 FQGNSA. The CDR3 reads CASSLRGQARSNQPQHF. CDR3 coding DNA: TGTGCCAGCAGCTTAAGAGGACAGGCCCGGAGCAATCAGCCCCAGCATTTT.

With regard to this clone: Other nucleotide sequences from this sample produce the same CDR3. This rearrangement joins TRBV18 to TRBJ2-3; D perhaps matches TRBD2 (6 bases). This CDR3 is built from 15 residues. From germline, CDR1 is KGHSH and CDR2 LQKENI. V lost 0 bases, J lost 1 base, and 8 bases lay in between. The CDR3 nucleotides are TGTGCCAGCTCACCACCGACGGGAGGCACAGATACGCAGTATTTT. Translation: CASSPPTGGTDTQYF. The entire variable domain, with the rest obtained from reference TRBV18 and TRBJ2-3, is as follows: NAGVMQNPRHLVRRRGQEARLRCSPMKGHSHVYWYRQLPEEGLKFMVYLQKENIIDESGMPKERFSAEFPKEGPSILRIQQVVRGDSAAYFCASSPPTGGTDTQYFGPGTRLTVL.

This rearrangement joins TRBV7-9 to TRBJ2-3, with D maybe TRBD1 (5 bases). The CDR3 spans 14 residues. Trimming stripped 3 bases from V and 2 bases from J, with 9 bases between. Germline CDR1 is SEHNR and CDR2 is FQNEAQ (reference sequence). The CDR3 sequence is CASSFAGNTDTQYF. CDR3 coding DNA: TGTGCCAGCAGCTTTGCAGGGAACACAGATACGCAGTATTTT.

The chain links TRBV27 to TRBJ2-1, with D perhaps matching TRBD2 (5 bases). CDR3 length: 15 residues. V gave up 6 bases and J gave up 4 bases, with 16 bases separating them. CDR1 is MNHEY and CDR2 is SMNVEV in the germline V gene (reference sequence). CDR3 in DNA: TGTGCCAGCAGGCGTTACCGGGAAGGATACAATGAGCAGTTCTTC. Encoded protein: CASRRYREGYNEQFF.

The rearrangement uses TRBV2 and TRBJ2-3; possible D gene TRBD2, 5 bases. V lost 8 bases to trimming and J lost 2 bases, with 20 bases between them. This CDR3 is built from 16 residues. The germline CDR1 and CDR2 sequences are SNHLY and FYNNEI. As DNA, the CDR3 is TGTGCCAGCCGACCTGGACTCGGAACCTTCACAGATACGCAGTATTTT. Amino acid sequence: CASRPGLGTFTDTQYF.

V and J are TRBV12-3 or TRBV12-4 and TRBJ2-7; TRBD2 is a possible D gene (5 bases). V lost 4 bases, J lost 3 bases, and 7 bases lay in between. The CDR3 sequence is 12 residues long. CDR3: CASSSEGYEQYF. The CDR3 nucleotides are TGTGCCAGCAGTTCTGAGGGCTACGAGCAGTACTTC.

The CDR3: CASSYVGGTEAFF. The CDR3 DNA reads as TGTGCCAGCAGTTACGTCGGGGGCACTGAAGCTTTCTTT. The chain employs TRBV6-5 and TRBJ1-1, with D perhaps TRBD1 (5 bases). Trimming took off 2 bases at V and 4 bases at J, with 8 bases between the two ends. The germline V gene encodes CDR1 MNHEY and CDR2 SVGAGI. The CDR3 sequence is 13 residues long.

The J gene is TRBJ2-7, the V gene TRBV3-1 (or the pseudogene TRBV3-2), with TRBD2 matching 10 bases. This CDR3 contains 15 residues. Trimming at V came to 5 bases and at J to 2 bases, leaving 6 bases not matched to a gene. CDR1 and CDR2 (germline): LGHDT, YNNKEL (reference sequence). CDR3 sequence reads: CASSLLSGRAYEQYF. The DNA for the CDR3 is TGTGCCAGCAGCTTACTAAGCGGGAGGGCCTACGAGCAGTACTTC.